Following are 30 T cell receptor beta chains from one sample sequenced in a study of shared clonotypes between healthy human individuals (dated by TCRdb to about 2020). Library construction relied on the immunoSEQ multiplex PCR assay. TCRdb re-hosts the immuneACCESS table, in-frame sequences only. Its copies lack some clones; in the studies checked, an unresolved V gene accounts for under half of them, and the cause for the rest is not known. In all, the sample holds approximately 2,300,000 clones, and around 92% of those were seen once. The ten largest make up around 0.4% of the sample. Sequencing was performed on naive CD4+ T cells from PBMCs. Read against the paper, the sample's cell subset or site label means: CD45RA+ positively selected. All receptors come from a man aged 18 to 29 in good health. Some clones in this sample may be carry-over from other donors' samples.

The CDR3 DNA reads TGTGCCAGCAGCGTCGGGAGGGTCCCCTCGAACACCGGGGAGCTGTTTTTT. Translation: CASSVGRVPSNTGELFF. The rearrangement links TRBV7-3 to TRBJ2-2; 8 nucleotides match TRBD2. The CDR3 sequence is 17 residues long. The V segment lost 5 bases and the J segment 0 bases; nucleotides outside the gene matches: 8. Germline V gene lookup returns CDR1 SGHTA and CDR2 FQGTGA.

This sequence joins TRBV4-3 and TRBJ1-4, with 9 nucleotides matching TRBD1. Germline trimming cut 2 bases from V and 3 bases from J; bases unmatched to any gene: 4. The CDR3 contains 16 residues. Looked up from germline, CDR1 is LGHNA and CDR2 is YSLEER. CDR3 DNA: TGCGCCAGCAGCCAATCGGACAGGGGCGCTAATGAAAAACTGTTTTTT. Residues: CASSQSDRGANEKLFF.

CDR3 coding DNA: TGCGCCAGCAGCCTGGACCGGGGTGACACAGATACGCAGTATTTT. It is translated as CASSLDRGDTDTQYF. The chain has TRBV5-1 and TRBJ2-3; tentative D call: TRBD2 (5 bases). The length of the CDR3 is 15 residues. From germline, CDR1 is SGHRS and CDR2 YFSETQ. The V end was cut by 4 bases, the J end by 2 bases, with 14 bases between.

V usage is TRBV5-1 and J usage is TRBJ2-5; a weak D match, TRBD1 (6 bases). The length of the CDR3 is 16 residues. Trimming stripped 0 bases from V and 5 bases from J, with 17 bases between. From germline, CDR1 is SGHRS and CDR2 YFSETQ. Here the CDR3 DNA reads TGCGCCAGCAGCTTGGTCTTAAGGGGGATTGCGGAGACCCAGTACTTC. It encodes CASSLVLRGIAETQYF. The full variable domain, its missing parts supplied by reference TRBV5-1 and TRBJ2-5, is KAGVTQTPRYLIKTRGQQVTLSCSPISGHRSVSWYQQTPGQGLQFLFEYFSETQRNKGNFPGRFSGRQFSNSRSEMNVSTLELGDSALYLCASSLVLRGIAETQYFGPGTRLLVL.

The chain joins TRBV30 to TRBJ1-3; D call uncertain. V lost 2 bases, J lost 2 bases, and 13 bases lay in between. The CDR3 length is 15 residues. Germline CDR1 GTSNPN, CDR2 SVGIG (reference sequence). CDR3 DNA: TGTGCCTGGAGTCCAATGGGTAAAACTGGAAACACCATATATTTT. Amino acids: CAWSPMGKTGNTIYF.

The rearrangement links TRBV11-2 to TRBJ2-7; 7 bases are shared with TRBD2. The length of the CDR3 is 15 residues. CDR1 and CDR2 (germline): SGHAT, FQNNGV. Germline trimming cut 4 bases from V and 4 bases from J; bases unmatched to any gene: 10. The CDR3 region is CASSSGGGLGYEQYF. CDR3 nucleotide sequence: TGTGCCAGCAGCTCCGGGGGAGGGTTAGGGTACGAGCAGTACTTC.

The V call is TRBV7-9, the J call TRBJ2-1; unclear D gene. Per germline, CDR1 SEHNR and CDR2 FQNEAQ (reference sequence). V was pared by 5 bases and J by 8 bases, with 7 bases between. The CDR3 extends over 11 amino acids. CDR3 nucleotides: TGTGCCAGCAGCCAAGGGTATGAGCAGTTCTTC. This translates into CASSQGYEQFF.

The J gene is TRBJ2-2, the V gene TRBV2; 10 bases are a match to TRBD2. The CDR3 consists of 15 residues. Germline V gene lookup returns CDR1 SNHLY and CDR2 FYNNEI. V lost 6 bases, J lost 2 bases, and 3 bases stayed unmatched. For the CDR3, the DNA is TGTGCCAGCAGAATAGCGGGAGGTAACACCGGGGAGCTGTTTTTT. This encodes CASRIAGGNTGELFF.

With respect to this clone: Other DNA sequences in the sample encode the same CDR3. The chain couples TRBV7-2 to TRBJ1-1, with D unclear. V was pared by 5 bases and J by 0 bases, with 7 bases between. The CDR3 covers 13 residues. From germline, CDR1 is SGHTA and CDR2 FQGNSA. In DNA, the CDR3 is TGTGCCAGCAGCCTCAGAATGAACACTGAAGCTTTCTTT. Protein product: CASSLRMNTEAFF.

This chain links TRBV6-6 with TRBJ2-2, with D perhaps matching TRBD1 (7 bases). From germline, CDR1 is MNHNY and CDR2 SVGAGI (reference sequence). The CDR3 covers 15 residues. The V end was cut by 6 bases, the J end by 0 bases, with 11 bases between. DNA for the CDR3: TGTGCCAGCAGGCGGGGACAGACGAACACCGGGGAGCTGTTTTTT. This sequence encodes CASRRGQTNTGELFF.

The rearrangement joins TRBV5-1 to TRBJ1-2, with 9 bases identical to TRBD1. The J segment lost 6 bases and the V segment lost 8 bases, leaving 8 bases of the junction unmatched. Germline lookup yields CDR1 SGHRS and CDR2 YFSETQ. This CDR3 spans 13 amino acids. CDR3 sequence: CASAEDRGNGYTF. CDR3 nucleotides: TGCGCCAGTGCTGAGGACAGGGGAAATGGCTACACCTTC.

This chain uses TRBV19 with TRBJ2-6; D remains ambiguous. CDR3 length equals 15 residues. The V gene lost 3 bases and the J gene lost 1 base, with 7 bases spanning the gap. Looked up from germline, CDR1 is LNHDA and CDR2 is SQIVND (reference sequence). This CDR3 is CASSIIRSGANVLTF. DNA of the CDR3: TGTGCCAGTAGTATTATACGGTCTGGGGCCAACGTCCTGACTTTC.

The genes are TRBV2 and TRBJ1-5; D may be TRBD1 (5 bases). This CDR3 is built from 14 residues. V shed 3 bases and J shed 13 bases, with 19 bases lying between them. From germline, CDR1 is SNHLY and CDR2 FYNNEI. The CDR3 spells CASSDIARDRLQHF. The CDR3 DNA is TGTGCCAGCAGTGATATCGCCCGTGACAGATTACAGCATTTT.

This sequence joins TRBV6-5 and TRBJ2-5; weak D call: TRBD2 (5 bases). The CDR3 runs 11 residues. Germline assignment: CDR1 MNHEY and CDR2 SVGAGI. The V end lost 11 bases, the J end lost 4 bases, and 11 bases lay between the germline ends. CDR3 amino acids: CAVGGRETQYF. The CDR3 DNA sequence: TGTGCCGTTGGAGGCCGAGAGACCCAGTACTTC.

This clone was observed once. The genes are TRBV29-1 and TRBJ2-5; tentative D call: TRBD1 (6 bases). Trimming removed 6 bases at V and 3 bases at J, with 17 bases between. CDR1 and CDR2 from the germline V gene are SQVTM and ANQGSEA. The CDR3 loop spans 14 amino acids. CDR3 nucleotides: TGCAGCGTCGCGGACAGCTCCATTAAAGAGACCCAGTACTTC. Translated: CSVADSSIKETQYF.

This clone has more than one count but fewer than ten. The chain carries TRBV9 and TRBJ2-6; D unclear. Germline V gives CDR1 SGDLS, CDR2 YYNGEE. Trimming removed 3 bases from V and 3 bases from J, with 10 bases in between. The CDR3 sequence is 15 residues long. CDR3 protein: CASSGEEGGANVLTF. The CDR3 DNA reads as TGTGCCAGCAGCGGAGAGGAAGGTGGGGCCAACGTCCTGACTTTC. Looking up the rest from reference TRBV9 and TRBJ2-6 gives the full variable domain: DSGVTQTPKHLITATGQRVTLRCSPRSGDLSVYWYQQSLDQGLQFLIQYYNGEERAKGNILERFSAQQFPDLHSELNLSSLELGDSALYFCASSGEEGGANVLTFGAGSRLTVL.

The DNA for the CDR3 is TGTGCCAGCAGCTTAGTTCGATGGGGGACTAGCGGCCCAGCGGGGGAGCTGTTTTTT. Translation: CASSLVRWGTSGPAGELFF. The chain combines TRBV7-9 with TRBJ2-2, with 11 bases identical to TRBD2. The CDR3 runs to 19 residues. The J segment lost 8 bases and the V segment lost 1 base, leaving 15 bases of the junction unmatched. Germline CDR1 SEHNR, CDR2 FQNEAQ (reference sequence).

This clone was detected only once. The chain recombines TRBV27 with TRBJ2-1, with 9 bases identical to TRBD2. The germline CDR1 and CDR2 sequences are MNHEY and SMNVEV (reference sequence). The CDR3 has 15 amino acids. Trimming took 3 bases from V and 3 from J; bases not matched to a gene: 3. This CDR3 is CASSFLTSGYNEQFF. Here the CDR3 DNA reads TGTGCCAGCAGTTTCTTGACTAGCGGCTACAATGAGCAGTTCTTC.

A single count supports this clone. For the CDR3, the DNA is TGTGCCAGCAGTTACCACGGAGCCCCGACCTACAATGAGCAGTTCTTC. Translating gives CASSYHGAPTYNEQFF. The rearrangement joins TRBV6-5 to TRBJ2-1; D is unresolved. V was trimmed by 2 bases and J by 2 bases, leaving 13 bases between them. The CDR3 length is 16 residues. Germline V CDR1 and CDR2: MNHEY, SVGAGI.

The chain links TRBV4-3 to TRBJ1-4; tentative D call: TRBD1 (5 bases). Germline CDR1 and CDR2: LGHNA and YSLEER. The CDR3 runs to 13 residues. V shed 0 bases and J shed 10 bases, with 9 bases lying between them. CDR3 sequence: CASSQDKQGKLFF. The CDR3 DNA reads as TGCGCCAGCAGCCAAGATAAGCAGGGAAAACTGTTTTTT.

The chain couples TRBV7-9 to TRBJ2-3; D possibly corresponds to TRBD1 (6 bases). The CDR3 runs 15 residues. Trimming stripped 2 bases from V and 0 bases from J, with 9 bases between. The germline V gene encodes CDR1 SEHNR and CDR2 FQNEAQ (reference sequence). The CDR3 sequence is CASSLPGHSTDTQYF. In nucleotides, the CDR3 is TGTGCCAGCAGCTTACCGGGACACAGCACAGATACGCAGTATTTT.

A note on this clone: Other DNA variants within this sample encode the same CDR3. The chain recombines TRBV5-1 with TRBJ2-3, with 12 nucleotides matching TRBD2. Germline CDR1 SGHRS, CDR2 YFSETQ. CDR3 length: 16 residues. V lost 0 bases to trimming and J lost 5 bases; unmatched junction nucleotides: 4. The CDR3 coding sequence is TGCGCCAGCAGCTTGGGACTAGCGGGAGTAGGAGATACGCAGTATTTT. Its translation: CASSLGLAGVGDTQYF.

For this clone: In the same sample, other DNA sequences code for this CDR3. The chain joins TRBV7-2 to TRBJ2-2; TRBD2 is a possible D gene (6 bases). Germline assignment: CDR1 SGHTA and CDR2 FQGNSA. Trimming pared 2 bases from V and 2 bases from J, leaving 12 bases between. The CDR3 contains 16 residues. The CDR3 reads CASSLLAGTNTGELFF. CDR3 sequence (DNA): TGTGCCAGCAGCTTATTGGCGGGGACTAACACCGGGGAGCTGTTTTTT. Full variable domain (outside the CDR3, taken from reference TRBV7-2 and TRBJ2-2): GAGVSQSPSNKVTEKGKDVELRCDPISGHTALYWYRQSLGQGLEFLIYFQGNSAPDKSGLPSDRFSAERTGGSVSTLTIQRTQQEDSAVYLCASSLLAGTNTGELFFGEGSRLTVL.

This rearrangement joins TRBV30 to TRBJ1-4; unclear D gene. Germline CDR1 reads GTSNPN; CDR2 reads SVGIG (reference sequence). The V gene lost 4 bases and the J gene lost 8 bases, with 11 bases spanning the gap. The CDR3 sequence is 12 residues long. The CDR3 sequence is CAWTSGSEKLFF. DNA of the CDR3: TGTGCCTGGACTTCGGGTTCAGAAAAACTGTTTTTT. The variable domain in full, completed from reference TRBV30 and TRBJ1-4, reads SQTIHQWPATLVQPVGSPLSLECTVEGTSNPNLYWYRQAAGRGLQLLFYSVGIGQISSEVPQNLSASRPQDRQFILSSKKLLLSDSGFYLCAWTSGSEKLFFGSGTQLSVL.

With regard to this clone: The same CDR3 arises from other DNA sequences in this sample as well. The chain links TRBV6-1 to TRBJ2-1, with unresolved D. The CDR3 totals 11 residues. The V gene's germline CDR1 is MNHNS and CDR2 SASEGT. V dropped 5 bases and J dropped 4 bases, with 3 bases sitting between them. CDR3 residues: CASSLYNEQFF. The CDR3 region has the DNA TGTGCCAGCAGTTTGTACAATGAGCAGTTCTTC.

This clone was seen once. J is TRBJ1-4 and V is TRBV7-8, with TRBD1 matching over 8 bases. The CDR3 is 17 residues long. Germline values: CDR1 SGHVS, CDR2 FQNEAQ. Trimming at V came to 5 bases and at J to 8 bases, leaving 16 bases not matched to a gene. As DNA, the CDR3 is TGTGCCAGCAGCCCATCCCGAACCGGGACAGGCCAGGAAAAACTGTTTTTT. The encoded protein is CASSPSRTGTGQEKLFF.

The chain couples TRBV5-1 to TRBJ2-1, with 7 bases aligning to TRBD2. The CDR3 consists of 14 residues. With 4 bases clipped from V and 7 bases from J, the junction kept 8 bases outside the gene matches. Germline V gene sequence: CDR1 SGHRS, CDR2 YFSETQ. Here the CDR3 DNA reads TGCGCCAGCAGCACACGCGGGAGTTCGAATGAGCAGTTCTTC. It yields the protein CASSTRGSSNEQFF.

V is TRBV19 and J is TRBJ2-3; D might be TRBD1 or TRBD2, each matching 5 bases. This CDR3 contains 16 residues. Germline-derived CDR1 and CDR2 are LNHDA and SQIVND (reference sequence). V was clipped by 3 bases and J by 4 bases, with 17 bases between them. CDR3 protein: CASSIWGAGPADTQYF. The CDR3 DNA reads TGTGCCAGTAGTATCTGGGGCGCGGGTCCCGCAGATACGCAGTATTTT.

The V call is TRBV19, the J call TRBJ1-4; D is uncertain. Germline CDR1 and CDR2: LNHDA and SQIVND (reference sequence). The CDR3 sequence is 12 residues long. V lost 10 bases and J 8 bases, leaving 14 bases between the germline ends. This CDR3 is CATIGPGEKLFF. CDR3 coding DNA: TGTGCCACCATAGGGCCAGGAGAAAAACTGTTTTTT.

This clone was seen just once. The chain links TRBV28 to TRBJ2-7; D is unresolved. The CDR3 is 12 residues long. CDR1 is MDHEN and CDR2 is SYDVKM in the germline V gene. V was clipped by 1 base and J by 5 bases, with 6 bases between them. In DNA, the CDR3 is TGTGCCAGCAGTTTATACCCCGACGAGCAGTACTTC. Amino acid sequence: CASSLYPDEQYF.